This T cell receptor beta chain was recorded in a study of T cells in Graves' hyperthyroidism and ophthalmopathy. The overall study: Peripheral blood draws took place at initial diagnosis, ahead of any treatment.

The germline gives CDR1 SGHRS, CDR2 YFSETQ. Trimming shortened V by 7 bases and J by 1 base, and 12 bases separated the two germline ends. The CDR3 spans 14 residues. This clonotype was observed many times. Its target is unknown. Aged 18 to 65, the patients had hyperthyroidism that was newly diagnosed and had lasted under 2 months. Study-wide results and caveats: Most thyroid clonotypes that were expanded above 0.001 also turned up in blood.

The TCR beta CDR3 regions underwent amplification using RNA transcripts as the source. First-round RT-PCR targeting the TCR CDR3 was performed with the HTBI primer set. In TCRdb, the multiplex PCR reads were re-called with MiXCR into one record per CDR3 protein. The data show about 420,000 distinct CDR3 sequences, roughly 15% seen once. The origin of this receptor is a woman between 18 and 29 years old with Graves' hyperthyroidism. The chain employs TRBV5-1 and TRBJ2-1; D possibly corresponds to TRBD2 (6 bases). Specimen: blood. CDR3 protein: CASSERASYNEQFF. CDR3 sequence (DNA): TGCGCCAGCTCTGAGCGGGCGTCCTACAATGAGCAGTTCTTC.